This record concerns one TCR beta chain sequence. This specimen belongs to a study of shared clonotypes between healthy human individuals. Splitting of each subset's genomic DNA was done evenly across several immunoSEQ plates. TCRdb's copy holds only in-frame clones and misses some; the assay was immunoSEQ multiplex PCR. Among 2 million to 2.5 million clones listed, 92% were seen once. Looked up from germline, CDR1 is SNHLY and CDR2 is FYNNEI. CDR3 length equals 14 residues. Between the trimmed V and J ends, which lost 11 bases and 7 bases, there was a span of 21 bases. This clonotype originated in a man in his late teens or twenties in good health. Some clones in this sample may be carry-over from other donors' samples. The V and J genes are TRBV2 and TRBJ2-1; D gene unclear. The sample taken for sequencing was naive CD4+ T cells from PBMCs. Specified subset: CD45RA+ positively selected. The CDR3 sequence: CAGSSNTLGNEQFF. CDR3 in DNA: TGTGCCGGGTCCTCGAATACCTTGGGAAATGAGCAGTTCTTC.